Listed here are 5 T cell receptor beta chains from one sample, sequenced in a study of lymphopenia after photon versus proton radiotherapy. Measured with immunoSEQ multiplex PCR; TCRdb has only the in-frame clones, and not every one. There are 55,000 to 75,000 clones in the sample; approximately 91% occur only once, and about 3% lies in the top ten. The sequences come from peripheral blood, collected from a patient treated with photon-based radiotherapy. The source of these receptors is a woman aged 70-85 years with pancreatic cancer.

The V and J genes are TRBV6-1 and TRBJ2-1; D is unresolved. V was cut by 6 bases and J by 0 bases, with 9 bases left in between. CDR3 length: 14 residues. Germline V gives CDR1 MNHNS, CDR2 SASEGT. The chain's CDR3 is CASRAVSSYNEQFF. CDR3 in DNA: TGTGCCAGCAGGGCGGTTAGCTCCTACAATGAGCAGTTCTTC.

This rearrangement joins TRBV7-2 to TRBJ1-2; weak D call: TRBD1 (5 bases). Trimming stripped 6 bases from V and 7 bases from J, with 18 bases between. This CDR3 is 14 amino acids long. Germline values: CDR1 SGHTA, CDR2 FQGNSA. CDR3 nucleotides: TGTGCCAGCAGGGAGGGGACCTCCTTGGGTGGCTACACCTTC. Its translation is CASREGTSLGGYTF.

This rearrangement joins TRBV7-2 to TRBJ2-1; weak D call: TRBD2 (5 bases). Germline V CDR1 and CDR2: SGHTA, FQGNSA. The CDR3 totals 14 residues. The germline V and J ends were trimmed by 5 bases and 9 bases, with 17 bases remaining between them. The CDR3 loop reads CASSPGSPVGEQFF. Here the CDR3 DNA reads TGTGCCAGCAGCCCGGGGTCACCGGTCGGTGAGCAGTTCTTC. The variable domain in full, completed from reference TRBV7-2 and TRBJ2-1, reads GAGVSQSPSNKVTEKGKDVELRCDPISGHTALYWYRQSLGQGLEFLIYFQGNSAPDKSGLPSDRFSAERTGGSVSTLTIQRTQQEDSAVYLCASSPGSPVGEQFFGPGTRLTVL.

The chain employs TRBV23-1 and TRBJ2-5; 9 bases map to TRBD1. TRBV23-1 is an open reading frame whose function is uncertain. The CDR3 runs 22 residues. V shed 0 bases and J 5 bases; nucleotides not matched to a gene: 25. CDR3 protein: CASSQSNASVVGQGWAWETQYF. For the CDR3, the DNA is TGCGCCAGCAGTCAATCTAATGCCAGTGTAGTGGGACAGGGATGGGCCTGGGAGACCCAGTACTTC.

The chain is built from TRBV18 and TRBJ2-4; a possible D gene is TRBD2 (6 bases). The V gene's germline CDR1 is KGHSH and CDR2 LQKENI. The V end lost 3 bases, the J end lost 1 base, and 19 bases lay between the germline ends. The CDR3 is 18 amino acids. The CDR3 DNA reads as TGTGCCAGCTCACCTGAGCCTGGGACTGGGTGGGCCAAAAACATTCAGTACTTC. Amino acid sequence: CASSPEPGTGWAKNIQYF. The variable domain in full, with the rest retrieved from reference TRBV18 and TRBJ2-4, is NAGVMQNPRHLVRRRGQEARLRCSPMKGHSHVYWYRQLPEEGLKFMVYLQKENIIDESGMPKERFSAEFPKEGPSILRIQQVVRGDSAAYFCASSPEPGTGWAKNIQYFGAGTRLSVL.